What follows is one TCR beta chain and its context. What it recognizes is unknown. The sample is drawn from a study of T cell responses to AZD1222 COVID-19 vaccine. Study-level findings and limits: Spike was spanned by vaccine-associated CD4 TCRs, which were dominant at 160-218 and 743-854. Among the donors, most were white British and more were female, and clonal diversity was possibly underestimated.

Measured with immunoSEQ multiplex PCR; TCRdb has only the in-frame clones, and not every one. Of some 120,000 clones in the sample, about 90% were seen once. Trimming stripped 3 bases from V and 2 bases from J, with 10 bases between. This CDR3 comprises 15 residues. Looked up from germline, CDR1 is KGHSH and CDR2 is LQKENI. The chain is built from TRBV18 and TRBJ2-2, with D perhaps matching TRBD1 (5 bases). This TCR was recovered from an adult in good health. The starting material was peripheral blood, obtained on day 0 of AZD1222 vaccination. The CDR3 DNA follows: TGTGCCAGCTCACCGGGGCAGATAAACACCGGGGAGCTGTTTTTT. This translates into CASSPGQINTGELFF.